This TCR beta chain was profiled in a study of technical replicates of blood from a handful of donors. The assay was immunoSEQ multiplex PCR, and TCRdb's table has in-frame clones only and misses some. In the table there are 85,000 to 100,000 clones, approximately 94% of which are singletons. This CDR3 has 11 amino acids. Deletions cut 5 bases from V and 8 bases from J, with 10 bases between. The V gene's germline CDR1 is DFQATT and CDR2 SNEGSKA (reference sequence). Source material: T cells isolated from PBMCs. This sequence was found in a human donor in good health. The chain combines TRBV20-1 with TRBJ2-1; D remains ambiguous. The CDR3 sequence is CSAFRSYEQFF. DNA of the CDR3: TGCAGTGCTTTTCGGAGTTATGAGCAGTTCTTC.